Below are 10 T cell receptor beta chains sequenced from a single sample in a study of regulatory T cells in long-lasting Graves disease. Relying on iRepertoire HTBI primers and Arm-PCR of CDR3 regions, the team built TCR beta libraries. TCRdb reprocessed the multiplex PCR reads via MiXCR and lists one record per CDR3 protein. This sample has around 500,000 distinct CDR3 sequences, with roughly 14% found just once. As to time point: newly diagnosed GD, antithyroid drugs for less than 3 months. PBMCs provided the RNA from which the TCR library was made. These same data were also listed under a study on T cells in Graves' hyperthyroidism and ophthalmopathy.

The sequencing here drew on peripheral blood mononuclear cells (PBMCs), taken at new diagnosis, from a patient treated with antithyroid drugs. The receptors were gathered from a man aged 25-45 years with Graves disease.

This clonotype was observed at least ten times. This chain uses TRBV28 with TRBJ1-5; 7 bases align to TRBD1. CDR1 and CDR2 (germline): MDHEN, SYDVKM. Trimming removed 5 bases from V and 7 bases from J; junction bases left unmatched: 8. CDR3 length: 14 residues. CDR3: CASSLSTGTQPQHF. In DNA form, the CDR3 reads TGTGCCAGCAGTCTCTCGACAGGGACGCAGCCCCAGCATTTT. The full variable domain, completed using reference TRBV28 and TRBJ1-5, is DVKVTQSSRYLVKRTGEKVFLECVQDMDHENMFWYRQDPGLGLRLIYFSYDVKMKEKGDIPEGYSVSREKKERFSLILESASTNQTSMYLCASSLSTGTQPQHFGDGTRLSIL.

This clonotype was picked up a small number of times. This chain joins TRBV5-1 and TRBJ2-5, with D unclear. The CDR3 totals 13 residues. The germline V gene encodes CDR1 SGHRS and CDR2 YFSETQ. Trimming stripped 0 bases from V and 5 bases from J, with 8 bases between. The CDR3, as DNA: TGCGCCAGCAGCTTGGAGTACAGTGAGACCCAGTACTTC. Its translation: CASSLEYSETQYF.

The table lists this clonotype with many counts. The V gene is TRBV4-1, the J gene TRBJ2-1; TRBD2 aligns across 12 bases. The CDR3 runs 16 residues. Germline lookup yields CDR1 MGHRA and CDR2 YSYEKL. V shed 3 bases and J 10 bases; nucleotides not matched to a gene: 10. In DNA, the CDR3 is TGCGCCAGCAGCCACCCTACGACTAGCGGGAGTGGGGAGCAGTTCTTC. It encodes CASSHPTTSGSGEQFF.

This clonotype was seen a handful of times. The rearrangement links TRBV18 to TRBJ2-5; D possibly corresponds to TRBD2 (6 bases). The germline V and J ends were trimmed by 3 bases and 5 bases, with 16 bases remaining between them. Germline CDR1 KGHSH, CDR2 LQKENI. This CDR3 contains 15 residues. In DNA, the CDR3 is TGTGCCAGCTCACCTGATCTTAGGCGGGGTGAGACCCAGTACTTC. This encodes CASSPDLRRGETQYF.

The V and J genes are TRBV5-4 and TRBJ2-3, with 7 positions matching TRBD2. The J call may be wrong; the DNA end is better matched by TRBJ2-1. There are 16 residues in the CDR3. Germline CDR1 reads SGHNT; CDR2 reads YYREEE (reference sequence). The CDR3 loop is CASSPRLARSTREQFF. For the CDR3, the DNA is TGTGCCAGCAGCCCGAGACTAGCCCGGAGCACAAGGGAGCAGTTCTTC.

This clonotype was picked up a small number of times. V gene TRBV7-2 combines with J gene TRBJ2-1; 7 nucleotides line up with TRBD2. The CDR3 extends over 15 amino acids. J lost 3 bases, V lost 7 bases, and 9 bases had no gene match. The germline CDR1 and CDR2 sequences are SGHTA and FQGNSA. Written as DNA, the CDR3 is TGTGCCAGCACCCGCCGGACGGGAGGCTACAATGAGCAGTTCTTC. It codes for CASTRRTGGYNEQFF.

This clonotype was found many times. The chain couples TRBV6-5 to TRBJ2-3; D uncertain. Trimming took off 0 bases at V and 0 bases at J, with 10 bases between the two ends. Germline V gene lookup returns CDR1 MNHEY and CDR2 SVGAGI. This CDR3 region has 16 residues. The chain's CDR3 is CASSYSYSASTDTQYF. CDR3 sequence (DNA): TGTGCCAGCAGTTACTCTTACTCTGCTAGCACAGATACGCAGTATTTT.

The chain recombines TRBV6-4 with TRBJ2-1; TRBD1 might be the D (6 bases). Trimming took 8 bases from V and 3 from J, leaving 14 bases between them. The germline gives CDR1 MRHNA, CDR2 SNTAGT. There are 14 residues in the CDR3. In nucleotides, the CDR3 is TGTGCCAGCGGGGGCCTGCTGTGCTACAATGAGCAGTTCTTC. Protein sequence: CASGGLLCYNEQFF.

This clonotype was found many times. The chain uses TRBV28 and TRBJ2-7, with no clear D. Per the germline V gene, CDR1 is MDHEN and CDR2 is SYDVKM. The CDR3 length is 12 residues. Trimming stripped 9 bases from V and 6 bases from J, with 15 bases between. CDR3 DNA sequence: TGTGCCAGTAGTCCACGGGTGGGCGAGCAGTACTTC. It yields the protein CASSPRVGEQYF.

This clonotype was detected ten times or more. The chain recombines TRBV2 with TRBJ1-2; D not resolved. The germline V gene has CDR1 SNHLY and CDR2 FYNNEI. Trimming left V 0 bases short and J 0 bases short, with 2 bases between. CDR3 length: 13 amino acids. The CDR3 coding sequence is TGTGCCAGCAGTGAAGCGCCTAACTATGGCTACACCTTC. This gives the protein CASSEAPNYGYTF.